The rows below give T cell receptor beta chains drawn from one sample of a study of blood T cell repertoires in COVID-19. The repertoire was sequenced with immunoSEQ multiplex PCR; TCRdb's copy has only in-frame clones and lacks some. The data contain about 120,000 clones, around 64% of them seen just once; the ten biggest clones take up about 0.85%. The sample comprised peripheral blood. Source of these receptors: a human donor with acute or convalescent COVID-19. The donor label of this sample is uncertain. Each CDR3 is given with its conserved first and last residue. The order of the fields is V gene, clone size, D gene, J gene, CDR3 protein, CDR3 DNA. The D gene is left open where the match is weak. Where a row states a size, it is once, few, many or the class of an expanded clone; other rows omit it.

TRBV11-2	.	TRBD2	TRBJ2-5	CASSLYRGDQETQYF	TGTGCCAGCAGCTTATATCGGGGGGACCAAGAGACCCAGTACTTC
TRBV5-1	few	TRBD2	TRBJ2-1	CASSRLAGSSYNEQFF	TGCGCCAGCAGCCGACTAGCGGGGAGCTCCTACAATGAGCAGTTCTTC
TRBV4-1	once	.	TRBJ1-2	CASSQGSGGLDYGYTF	TGCGCCAGCAGCCAAGGGTCCGGGGGGCTTGACTATGGCTACACCTTC
TRBV6-1	.	TRBD1	TRBJ2-4	CASSEDGTAEKNIQYF	TGTGCCAGCAGTGAAGATGGGACAGCAGAGAAAAACATTCAGTACTTC
TRBV6-5	.	.	TRBJ1-1	CASKRGLNTEAFF	TGTGCCAGCAAAAGGGGGTTGAACACTGAAGCTTTCTTT
TRBV2	.	TRBD2	TRBJ2-3	CASSAGLAGGDTQYF	TGTGCCAGCAGCGCGGGACTAGCGGGGGGAGATACGCAGTATTTT
TRBV19	few	.	TRBJ1-2	CASSIVQSHYGYTF	TGTGCCAGTAGTATAGTACAGTCTCACTATGGCTACACCTTC
TRBV7-8	few	TRBD2	TRBJ2-1	CASSARTSGRAVRNEQFF	TGTGCCAGCAGCGCCCGGACTAGCGGGAGAGCCGTTAGGAATGAGCAGTTCTTC
TRBV6-1	.	.	TRBJ1-2	CASSEARGFGYTF	TGTGCCAGCAGTGAAGCGAGAGGGTTTGGCTACACCTTC
TRBV2	.	.	TRBJ1-1	CASSAVPGVYAEAFF	TGTGCCAGCAGTGCTGTGCCAGGGGTTTACGCTGAAGCTTTCTTT
TRBV19	.	TRBD1	TRBJ1-1	CASSFGQGNTEAFF	TGTGCCAGTAGCTTCGGACAGGGGAACACTGAAGCTTTCTTT
TRBV7-8	.	.	TRBJ1-1	CASSLDTRPTEAFF	TGTGCCAGCAGCTTGGACACGAGACCCACTGAAGCTTTCTTT
TRBV2	.	TRBD1	TRBJ1-5	CASFRDRGSVGQPQHF	TGTGCCAGCTTCCGGGACAGGGGAAGTGTAGGTCAGCCCCAGCATTTT
TRBV11-3	once	TRBD1	TRBJ2-3	CASSLQGVDTQYF	TGTGCCAGCAGCTTGCAGGGGGTAGATACGCAGTATTTT
TRBV2	many	.	TRBJ2-6	CASRTGVAGANVLTF	TGTGCCAGCCGAACAGGTGTGGCTGGGGCCAACGTCCTGACTTTC
TRBV5-1	.	TRBD1	TRBJ1-1	CASSVTGGNTEAFF	TGCGCCAGCAGCGTGACAGGGGGCAACACTGAAGCTTTCTTT
TRBV9	.	.	TRBJ2-2	CASSVQLGASAGELFF	TGTGCCAGCAGCGTACAGCTGGGGGCGTCCGCCGGGGAGCTGTTTTTT
TRBV5-1	.	.	TRBJ1-3	CASSLGTTGNTIYF	TGCGCCAGCAGCTTGGGCACAACTGGAAACACCATATATTTT
TRBV19	.	TRBD1	TRBJ1-2	CASSRLGQGADGYTF	TGTGCCAGTAGCAGGCTCGGACAGGGGGCTGATGGCTACACCTTC
TRBV28	.	.	TRBJ2-7	CASSLRQVRGQYF	TGTGCCAGCAGTCTGCGCCAGGTTCGTGGGCAGTACTTC
TRBV19	.	.	TRBJ1-5	CASSIAAGYSNQPQHF	TGTGCCAGTAGTATAGCTGCAGGGTATAGCAATCAGCCCCAGCATTTT
TRBV7-9	.	.	TRBJ2-7	CASSLTGGYEQYF	TGTGCCAGCAGCTTAACCGGGGGATACGAGCAGTACTTC
TRBV5-5	.	.	TRBJ2-5	CASSFGAAGETQYF	TGTGCCAGCAGCTTCGGGGCGGCGGGGGAGACCCAGTACTTC
TRBV27	once	.	TRBJ1-4	CASSLFRYEKLFF	TGTGCCAGCAGTCTTTTTCGTTATGAAAAACTGTTTTTT
TRBV9	.	TRBD2	TRBJ2-5	CASSGGGAGAPQETQYF	TGTGCCAGCAGCGGCGGGGGAGCGGGGGCACCCCAAGAGACCCAGTACTTC
TRBV6-5	medium-sized	TRBD1	TRBJ1-6	CASRPGQGYSPLHF	TGTGCCAGCAGGCCGGGACAGGGCTATTCACCCCTCCACTTT
TRBV19	.	.	TRBJ1-5	CASSILGRGGNQPQHF	TGTGCCAGTAGTATATTGGGCAGGGGAGGCAATCAGCCCCAGCATTTT
TRBV6-5	.	TRBD1	TRBJ1-6	CASSYRDRDSPLHF	TGTGCCAGCAGTTACCGGGACAGGGATTCACCCCTCCACTTT
TRBV29-1	few	TRBD1	TRBJ2-7	CSVGHRGPAYEQYF	TGCAGCGTCGGACACAGGGGTCCAGCCTACGAGCAGTACTTC
TRBV6-1	.	.	TRBJ2-1	CASSEIRWSSYNEQFF	TGTGCCAGCAGTGAAATCCGGTGGAGCTCCTACAATGAGCAGTTCTTC
TRBV3-1/TRBV3-2	few	TRBD1	TRBJ2-7	CASSPYRGGYEQYF	TGTGCCAGCAGCCCATACAGGGGCGGGTACGAGCAGTACTTC
TRBV6-5	few	.	TRBJ1-3	CASSRGSGTYTIYF	TGTGCCAGCAGTAGAGGGAGTGGCACCTACACCATATATTTT
TRBV24-1	.	TRBD1	TRBJ1-4	CATSGTGTGSEKLFF	TGTGCCACCAGTGGAACCGGGACAGGGAGTGAAAAACTGTTTTTT
TRBV7-9	.	TRBD1	TRBJ1-6	CASSPQAGGPDSPLHF	TGTGCCAGCAGCCCACAAGCAGGGGGGCCAGATTCACCCCTCCACTTT
TRBV5-1	.	TRBD2	TRBJ2-2	CASSILAGVSTGELFF	TGCGCCAGCAGCATTCTAGCGGGGGTGAGCACCGGGGAGCTGTTTTTT
TRBV7-6	.	.	TRBJ2-3	CASSSLGQSTDTQYF	TGTGCCAGCAGCTCACTCGGACAGAGCACAGATACGCAGTATTTT
TRBV7-9	.	TRBD2	TRBJ2-1	CASSLVPGLAGDNEQFF	TGTGCCAGCAGCTTAGTTCCGGGCCTAGCGGGGGACAATGAGCAGTTCTTC
TRBV5-1	.	.	TRBJ2-1	CASSTGGGEQFF	TGCGCCAGCAGTACCGGGGGTGGTGAGCAGTTCTTC
TRBV2	.	TRBD1	TRBJ1-4	CASSKTQGEGEKLFF	TGTGCCAGCAGCAAAACCCAGGGGGAAGGCGAAAAACTGTTTTTT
TRBV5-1	.	.	TRBJ2-7	CASSLAGPSYEQYF	TGCGCCAGCAGCTTGGCAGGGCCCTCCTACGAGCAGTACTTC
TRBV6-5	.	TRBD2	TRBJ2-3	CASSLTSGGADTQYF	TGTGCCAGCAGCCTAACTAGCGGGGGGGCAGATACGCAGTATTTT